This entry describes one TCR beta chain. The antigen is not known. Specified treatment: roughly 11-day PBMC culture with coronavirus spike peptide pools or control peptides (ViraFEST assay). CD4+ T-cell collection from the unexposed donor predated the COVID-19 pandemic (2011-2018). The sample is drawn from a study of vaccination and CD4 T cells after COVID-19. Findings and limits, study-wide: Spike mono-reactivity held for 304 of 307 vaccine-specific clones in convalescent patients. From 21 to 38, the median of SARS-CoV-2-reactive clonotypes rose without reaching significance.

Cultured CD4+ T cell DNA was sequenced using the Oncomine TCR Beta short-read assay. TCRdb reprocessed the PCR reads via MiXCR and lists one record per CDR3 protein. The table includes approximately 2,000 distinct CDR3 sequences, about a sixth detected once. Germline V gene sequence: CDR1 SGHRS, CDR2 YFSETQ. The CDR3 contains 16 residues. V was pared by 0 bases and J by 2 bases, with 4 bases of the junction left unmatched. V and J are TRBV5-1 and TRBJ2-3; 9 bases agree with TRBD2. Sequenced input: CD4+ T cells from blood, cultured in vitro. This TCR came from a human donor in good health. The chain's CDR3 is CASSLGIAGDTDTQYF. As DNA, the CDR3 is TGCGCCAGCAGCTTGGGGATAGCGGGAGACACAGATACGCAGTATTTT.